One sample yielded the 6 T cell receptor beta chains listed below, sequenced in a study of metastatic and nonmetastatic thyroid tumors. TCRdb re-called the PCR reads with MiXCR. The sample includes 20,000 or so clones, about 11% of them seen just once. There were no patients who had received any treatment before thyroid surgery. The sequenced sample was blood. The receptors come from a female donor with papillary thyroid cancer or a benign thyroid nodule (not recorded which). Some clones in this sample may be carry-over from other donors' samples.

Many counts were recorded for this clone. This chain uses TRBV5-4 with TRBJ1-3; possible D gene TRBD1, 5 bases. Per germline, CDR1 SGHNT and CDR2 YYREEE (reference sequence). This CDR3 is built from 12 residues. V was cut by 2 bases and J by 7 bases, with 7 bases left in between. The DNA for the CDR3 is TGTGCCAGCAGCTTTGGGGGGAACACCATATATTTT. Translation: CASSFGGNTIYF.

To note about this clone: A junction end diverges from the germline sequence, so it may reflect a read error. J is TRBJ2-2 and V is TRBV2; 11 nucleotides align to TRBD1. This CDR3 comprises 15 residues. Germline lookup yields CDR1 SNHLY and CDR2 FYNNEI. This CDR3 reads CDSREDRGRAGELFF. In DNA, the CDR3 is TGTGACAGCAGGGAGGACAGGGGGCGGGCCGGGGAGCTGTTTTTT.

This clone came up many times. The chain uses TRBV11-2 and TRBJ2-3, with D unresolved. Germline loops: CDR1 SGHAT, CDR2 FQNNGV. Trimming pared 4 bases from V and 4 bases from J, leaving 12 bases between. This CDR3 comprises 14 residues. In nucleotides, the CDR3 is TGTGCCAGCAGCTCCGTGCGTGGGGCAGATACGCAGTATTTT. Translating it yields CASSSVRGADTQYF.

This sequence joins TRBV6-4 and TRBJ2-1, with 10 nucleotides matching TRBD1. Germline V gene lookup returns CDR1 MRHNA and CDR2 SNTAGT. The CDR3 loop spans 15 amino acids. The V and J ends lost 7 bases and 8 bases, in that order; junction bases with no gene match: 11. CDR3 DNA sequence: TGTGCCAGCATTGTCGGGACAGGGGATATCGATGAGCAGTTCTTC. Amino acids: CASIVGTGDIDEQFF.

This clone has at least ten counts. The chain is built from TRBV2 and TRBJ2-5; the D is unclear. The CDR3 sequence is 11 residues long. CDR1 SNHLY and CDR2 FYNNEI come from the germline V gene. Trimming left V 5 bases short and J 1 base short, with 2 bases between. CDR3 residues: CASSTQETQYF. Written as DNA, the CDR3 is TGTGCCAGCAGTACCCAAGAGACCCAGTACTTC.

This clone was recorded at least ten times. The rearrangement joins TRBV19 to TRBJ2-1; 10 nucleotides align to TRBD2. The CDR3 spans 16 residues. Trimming took 6 bases from V and 2 from J; bases not matched to a gene: 7. CDR1 and CDR2 from the germline V gene are LNHDA and SQIVND (reference sequence). The CDR3 nucleotides read TGTGCCAGTAGCGGAATAGGACTAGCGGCCTACAATGAGCAGTTCTTC. Encoded protein: CASSGIGLAAYNEQFF. Drawing the rest from reference TRBV19 and TRBJ2-1, the complete variable domain is DGGITQSPKYLFRKEGQNVTLSCEQNLNHDAMYWYRQDPGQGLRLIYYSQIVNDFQKGDIAEGYSVSREKKESFPLTVTSAQKNPTAFYLCASSGIGLAAYNEQFFGPGTRLTVL.